Following are 13 T cell receptor beta chains from one sample sequenced in a study of graft-versus-host responses after intestinal transplantation. Some clones are missing from TCRdb's copy, which holds only in-frame ones; the method was immunoSEQ multiplex PCR. Of about 130,000 clones in the sample, roughly 92% were seen once. For these receptors, no antigen is known. The sample consisted of unstimulated CD4+ T cells sorted from spleen or lymph node cells, taken before intestinal transplant. Receptor source: a human donor who received an intestinal transplant.

The V call is TRBV5-6, the J call TRBJ2-3; 8 bases are a match to TRBD2. This CDR3 is 15 amino acids long. Germline values: CDR1 SGHDT, CDR2 YYEEEE. V lost 0 bases, J lost 1 base, and 1 base stayed unmatched. This CDR3 reads CASSLAGGGTDTQYF. CDR3 sequence (DNA): TGTGCCAGCAGCTTGGCCGGGGGGGGCACAGATACGCAGTATTTT.

This clone was counted a few times. The CDR3 coding sequence is TGTGCCAGCAGCCAAGGGACAGGGAGGGCTGAAGCTTTCTTT. Translating gives CASSQGTGRAEAFF. The J gene is TRBJ1-1, the V gene TRBV16, with 9 bases aligning to TRBD1. Germline V gene sequence: CDR1 KGHSY, CDR2 FQNENV. This CDR3 region has 14 residues. The trim removed 2 bases at V and 6 bases at J, leaving 4 bases unmatched.

This chain connects TRBV14 to TRBJ1-6, with D unresolved. The CDR3 sequence is 19 residues long. Looked up from germline, CDR1 is SGHDN and CDR2 is FVKESK. Trimming removed 0 bases from V and 0 bases from J, with 15 bases in between. DNA of the CDR3: TGTGCCAGCAGCCAAGAAGATGGTCTATCGGGCTCCTATAATTCACCCCTCCACTTT. It is translated as CASSQEDGLSGSYNSPLHF.

This clone was counted a single time. The chain is built from TRBV12-5 and TRBJ1-2; no definite D call. Deletions cut 6 bases from V and 8 bases from J, with 10 bases between. Germline V gene lookup returns CDR1 LGHNT and CDR2 FRNRAP. The CDR3 is 11 amino acids. CDR3 loop: CASGPEQGYTF. The CDR3 bases are TGTGCTAGTGGACCAGAGCAAGGCTACACCTTC. The whole variable domain, filled in from reference TRBV12-5 and TRBJ1-2, reads DARVTQTPRHKVTEMGQEVTMRCQPILGHNTVFWYRQTMMQGLELLAYFRNRAPLDDSGMPKDRFSAEMPDATLATLKIQPSEPRDSAVYFCASGPEQGYTFGSGTRLTVV.

V usage is TRBV11-1 and J usage is TRBJ2-2, with D maybe TRBD1 (6 bases). The germline V gene has CDR1 SGHAT and CDR2 FQDESV (reference sequence). This CDR3 spans 15 amino acids. The V end was cut by 5 bases, the J end by 7 bases, with 17 bases between. The CDR3 bases are TGTGCCAGCAGCCAGGGGCCGCAGGGGATCGGGGAGCTGTTTTTT. Its translation is CASSQGPQGIGELFF. The full variable domain, in which reference TRBV11-1 and TRBJ2-2 provide the parts outside the CDR3, is EAEVAQSPRYKITEKSQAVAFWCDPISGHATLYWYRQILGQGPELLVQFQDESVVDDSQLPKDRFSAERLKGVDSTLKIQPAELGDSAMYLCASSQGPQGIGELFFGEGSRLTVL.

The chain recombines TRBV5-1 with TRBJ2-5, with unresolved D. The CDR3 runs to 14 residues. Trimming cost V 0 bases and J 3 bases, with 9 bases left between them. Germline assignment: CDR1 SGHRS and CDR2 YFSETQ. The CDR3 sequence: CASSLGPSEETQYF. CDR3 bases: TGCGCCAGCAGCTTGGGACCCTCAGAAGAGACCCAGTACTTC.

The rearrangement uses TRBV2 and TRBJ2-2; D unresolved. The CDR3 loop spans 13 amino acids. Germline V gene lookup returns CDR1 SNHLY and CDR2 FYNNEI. V lost 4 bases, J lost 6 bases, and 9 bases lay in between. The CDR3 sequence: CASSAWGSGELFF. The CDR3, as DNA: TGTGCCAGCAGTGCGTGGGGATCCGGGGAGCTGTTTTTT.

In its sample, this clone was seen once. The chain is built from TRBV7-8 and TRBJ2-4; a weak D match, TRBD1 (5 bases). Between the trimmed V and J ends, which lost 3 bases and 8 bases, there was a span of 20 bases. This CDR3 is built from 16 residues. The germline CDR1 and CDR2 sequences are SGHVS and FQNEAQ. Written as DNA, the CDR3 is TGTGCCAGCAGCTTCGGTCGGCGGCAGGGTCGAGACATTCAGTACTTC. This gives the protein CASSFGRRQGRDIQYF. The variable domain in full, completed from reference TRBV7-8 and TRBJ2-4, reads GAGVSQSPRYKVAKRGQDVALRCDPISGHVSLFWYQQALGQGPEFLTYFQNEAQLDKSGLPSDRFFAERPEGSVSTLKIQRTQQEDSAVYLCASSFGRRQGRDIQYFGAGTRLSVL.

This clone was counted once. V and J are TRBV18 and TRBJ2-3, with TRBD1 matching over 11 bases. CDR1 is KGHSH, CDR2 LQKENI, per germline. The CDR3 has 19 amino acids. V lost 2 bases, J lost 0 bases, and 10 bases stayed unmatched. Written as DNA, the CDR3 is TGTGCCAGCTCACCAGTGGTGGACAGGGGGCCTGGGAGCACAGATACGCAGTATTTT. It translates to CASSPVVDRGPGSTDTQYF.

V usage is TRBV11-2 and J usage is TRBJ2-2; D remains unclear. This CDR3 is 14 amino acids long. Per germline, CDR1 SGHAT and CDR2 FQNNGV. The V end lost 3 bases, the J end lost 3 bases, and 8 bases lay between the germline ends. As DNA, the CDR3 is TGTGCCAGCAGCTTTCAGGCGGACACCGGGGAGCTGTTTTTT. It yields the protein CASSFQADTGELFF.

The chain couples TRBV29-1 to TRBJ1-3, with D uncertain. This CDR3 spans 12 amino acids. Trimming pared 8 bases from V and 1 base from J, leaving 9 bases between. Per germline, CDR1 SQVTM and CDR2 ANQGSEA. The CDR3 protein is CSSLGSGNTIYF. The DNA for the CDR3 is TGCAGCAGCCTAGGGTCTGGAAACACCATATATTTT.

The chain recombines TRBV28 with TRBJ1-1; no definite D call. Germline assignment: CDR1 MDHEN and CDR2 SYDVKM. Trimming took off 2 bases at V and 8 bases at J, with 12 bases between the two ends. The CDR3 length is 13 residues. CDR3 region: CASSLVGVAEAFF. The CDR3 DNA follows: TGTGCCAGCAGTTTAGTGGGAGTCGCAGAAGCTTTCTTT.

This clone has more than one count but fewer than ten. For the CDR3, the DNA is TGCAGTGCCGACGGGAAAAGTGGCTACACCTTC. Translation gives CSADGKSGYTF. The chain links TRBV20-1 to TRBJ1-2; D is ambiguous. With 6 bases removed from V and 7 bases from J, the gap between germline ends came to 12 bases. This CDR3 is 11 amino acids long. Germline loops: CDR1 DFQATT, CDR2 SNEGSKA (reference sequence).